This paragraph reports one TCR beta chain. Participants, about 18 to 90 years old, spanned 25 or so US areas. Participants reported their clinical history, and cohort assignment relied on those reports. These data originate in a study of blood T cell repertoires in COVID-19. About the research overall: Both acute and convalescent COVID-19 samples were obtained from the United States, Italy and Spain.

The CDR3 runs 16 residues. Unmatched junction bases numbered 8, after V lost 8 bases and J lost 2 bases. Germline V gene data show CDR1 as MNHEY and CDR2 as SMNVEV (reference sequence). Original handling: Scientists estimated how many nucleated cells there were by amplifying reference gene primers. TCRdb's copy holds only in-frame clones and misses some; the assay was immunoSEQ multiplex PCR. That table gives V, J and clone size, and the DNA gave D and trimming. The sample lists about 410,000 clones; over 85% were seen once. The J gene is TRBJ2-3, the V gene TRBV27; 12 bases line up with TRBD2. This clonotype was obtained from a woman younger than 45 who had recovered from COVID-19. Material for sequencing was PBMCs or T cells enriched from blood (not recorded which). The CDR3 DNA sequence: TGTGCCAGCGGTAATCTAGCGGGAGGGCCCACAGATACGCAGTATTTT. Its protein is CASGNLAGGPTDTQYF.